This entry lists 14 T cell receptor beta chains sequenced from one sample in a study of T cell responses to AZD1222 COVID-19 vaccine. This table comes from immunoSEQ multiplex PCR, and its TCRdb copy is limited to in-frame clones, with some not included. The sample includes under 200,000 clones, 80% to 95% seen only once; the top ten take 1% to 1.5%. The sample consisted of peripheral blood, taken on day 0 of AZD1222 vaccination. Receptors were obtained from an adult in good health.

V is TRBV19 and J is TRBJ2-1; 7 bases are a match to TRBD2. This CDR3 is 16 amino acids long. The V and J ends lost 2 bases and 1 base, in that order; junction bases with no gene match: 5. Germline-derived CDR1 and CDR2 are LNHDA and SQIVND (reference sequence). CDR3 bases: TGTGCCAGTAGTATACAGCGGGGCCCATCCTACAATGAGCAGTTCTTC. This codes for CASSIQRGPSYNEQFF.

The chain couples TRBV25-1 to TRBJ1-1; D is ambiguous. CDR3 length: 13 residues. Per the germline V gene, CDR1 is MGHDK and CDR2 is SYGVNS. Trimming removed 8 bases from V and 1 base from J, with 11 bases in between. CDR3 amino acids: CASGFGGNTEAFF. CDR3 DNA: TGTGCCAGCGGATTCGGAGGGAACACTGAAGCTTTCTTT.

This rearrangement joins TRBV5-8 to TRBJ2-7; 8 positions agree with TRBD2. V shed 0 bases, J shed 3 bases, and the junction held 5 bases outside the gene matches. The CDR3 consists of 15 residues. Germline lookup yields CDR1 SGHTS and CDR2 YDEGEE. For the CDR3, the DNA is TGTGCCAGCAGCTTGGGGGATAGCGGGGTCTACGAGCAGTACTTC. It is translated as CASSLGDSGVYEQYF.

V and J are TRBV7-9 and TRBJ1-3; D remains unclear. Looked up from germline, CDR1 is SEHNR and CDR2 is FQNEAQ (reference sequence). Trimming shortened V by 1 base and J by 0 bases, and 7 bases separated the two germline ends. The CDR3 sequence is 15 residues long. The CDR3: CASSLGRSSGNTIYF. As DNA, the CDR3 is TGTGCCAGCAGCTTAGGACGGAGCTCTGGAAACACCATATATTTT.

The chain combines TRBV6-2 or TRBV6-3 with TRBJ2-2; a possible D gene is TRBD2 (5 bases). Germline CDR1 and CDR2: MNHEY and SVGEGT. V was clipped by 6 bases and J by 1 base, with 12 bases between them. This CDR3 comprises 15 residues. For the CDR3, the DNA is TGTGCCAGCAGCCTCCACGAGGGGAACACCGGGGAGCTGTTTTTT. This encodes CASSLHEGNTGELFF.

V is TRBV10-3 and J is TRBJ2-5, with 12 bases identical to TRBD2. V trimming: 6 bases; J trimming: 5 bases; junction bases outside the gene matches: 7. The CDR3 covers 15 residues. Germline V gene data show CDR1 as ENHRY and CDR2 as SYGVKD. The CDR3 here is CAISLAGGPGETQYF. The CDR3 coding sequence is TGTGCCATCAGCCTAGCGGGGGGGCCGGGTGAGACCCAGTACTTC.

J is TRBJ1-5 and V is TRBV5-1; 9 bases map to TRBD1. From germline, CDR1 is SGHRS and CDR2 YFSETQ. The CDR3 covers 14 residues. The V gene end was trimmed by 0 bases and the J gene end by 6 bases; junction bases not matched to a gene: 1. In DNA, the CDR3 is TGCGCCAGCAGCTTGGGACAGGGGGGTCAGCCCCAGCATTTT. It is translated as CASSLGQGGQPQHF.

This clone has a single count. This rearrangement joins TRBV4-1 to TRBJ2-7; TRBD1 matches at 9 bases. Germline V gene sequence: CDR1 MGHRA, CDR2 YSYEKL. The CDR3 runs to 14 residues. V shed 3 bases, J shed 4 bases, and the junction held 4 bases outside the gene matches. Written as DNA, the CDR3 is TGCGCCAGCAGCCATCCGGGACAGGGTTACGAGCAGTACTTC. Translating gives CASSHPGQGYEQYF.

This clone was seen once. This chain links TRBV7-8 with TRBJ1-2, with a tentative D call TRBD1 (6 bases). The CDR3 totals 14 residues. V lost 1 base, J lost 2 bases, and 8 bases lay in between. CDR1 and CDR2 from the germline V gene are SGHVS and FQNEAQ. The CDR3 spells CASSLVTGNYGYTF. CDR3 nucleotides: TGTGCCAGCAGCTTAGTAACAGGGAACTATGGCTACACCTTC.

The chain links TRBV6-5 to TRBJ2-7; 8 bases fit TRBD1. V lost 4 bases to trimming and J lost 4 bases; unmatched junction nucleotides: 6. The CDR3 length is 14 residues. Germline V CDR1 and CDR2: MNHEY, SVGAGI. This CDR3 is CASSSGTGPYEQYF. The CDR3 bases are TGTGCCAGCAGTTCAGGGACAGGACCTTACGAGCAGTACTTC.

The table lists this clone with a few counts. V gene TRBV6-2 or TRBV6-3 combines with J gene TRBJ2-3; 9 bases agree with TRBD2. The CDR3 runs to 14 residues. Germline V gives CDR1 MNHEY, CDR2 SVGEGT. V gave up 5 bases and J gave up 6 bases; unmatched junction bases: 6. The CDR3: CASSPGTSIDTQYF. The CDR3 nucleotides are TGTGCCAGCAGTCCCGGGACTAGCATCGATACGCAGTATTTT.

For this clone: Other DNA sequences from this sample encode an identical CDR3 as well. This sequence joins TRBV3-1 (or the pseudogene TRBV3-2) and TRBJ1-5; no firm D call. Trimming pared 1 base from V and 4 bases from J, leaving 8 bases between. CDR1 is LGHDT, CDR2 YNNKEL, per germline (reference sequence). The CDR3 loop spans 14 amino acids. The CDR3 is CASSQGGSNQPQHF. In DNA form, the CDR3 reads TGTGCCAGCAGCCAAGGTGGATCTAATCAGCCCCAGCATTTT.

The chain carries TRBV7-3 and TRBJ2-1; 7 bases match TRBD2. With 4 bases clipped from V and 2 bases from J, the junction kept 11 bases outside the gene matches. The CDR3 loop spans 17 amino acids. Germline lookup yields CDR1 SGHTA and CDR2 FQGTGA. CDR3 nucleotide sequence: TGTGCCAGCAGCTCCACGGGCGGGCGGGGGACCTACAATGAGCAGTTCTTC. Its translation is CASSSTGGRGTYNEQFF.

This chain connects TRBV7-8 to TRBJ2-7; the match to TRBD1 covers 7 bases. The CDR3 covers 15 residues. V lost 4 bases and J lost 1; bases outside the gene matches: 7. Germline V gives CDR1 SGHVS, CDR2 FQNEAQ. CDR3 sequence reads: CASSSLRDRSYEQYF. CDR3 bases: TGTGCCAGCAGCTCCCTCCGGGACAGATCCTACGAGCAGTACTTC.